This T cell receptor (beta chain) was captured by sequencing in a study of blood T cell repertoires in COVID-19. CDR1 SQVTM and CDR2 ANQGSEA come from the germline V gene. The CDR3 consists of 13 residues. V dropped 7 bases and J dropped 4 bases, with 16 bases sitting between them. In the authors' methods: Reference gene primer amplification in the assay estimated nucleated cell counts. Sequenced by immunoSEQ multiplex PCR; TCRdb stores in-frame clones only, minus some. V and J calls and clone size are as listed in that table; D and trimming were resolved from the DNA. The sample yields about 250,000 clones, 70% to 90% seen once. This clone appeared once.

Sample: peripheral blood. This rearrangement joins TRBV29-1 to TRBJ1-1, with D perhaps TRBD1 (6 bases). The clonotype originates from a woman in her 40s who had recovered from COVID-19. CDR3 sequence: CSALSQGTTEAFF. In DNA, the CDR3 is TGCAGCGCTCTCTCACAGGGAACCACTGAAGCTTTCTTT. Together with reference TRBV29-1 and TRBJ1-1, the CDR3 gives the full variable domain: SAVISQKPSRDICQRGTSLTIQCQVDSQVTMMFWYRQQPGQSLTLIATANQGSEATYESGFVIDKFPISRPNLTFSTLTVSNMSPEDSSIYLCSALSQGTTEAFFGQGTRLTVV.